This TCR beta chain was sequenced in a study of CD8+ T cells in alopecia areata. V was cut by 0 bases and J by 1 base, with 5 bases left in between. Germline CDR1 is KGHSH and CDR2 is LQKENI. This CDR3 spans 14 amino acids. Isolated RNA was reverse transcribed into cDNA used as the sequencing template. Assay used: immunoSEQ multiplex PCR; TCRdb lists only in-frame clones, some missing. The sample has 100,000 to 150,000 clones, 47% seen once. The rearrangement links TRBV18 to TRBJ2-3; D not resolved. This TCR was recovered from a human donor with alopecia areata. The source material was NKG2D-low CD8+ T cells sorted from blood. CDR3 amino acids: CASSPPEGTDTQYF. CDR3 sequence (DNA): TGTGCCAGCTCACCACCGGAAGGCACAGATACGCAGTATTTT.